These 16 T cell receptor beta chains were all obtained from the same sample, sequenced in a study of blood T cells in healthy people across ages. The use of a sample-barcoded 5' primer and a J-beta primer mix characterized a second PCR of roughly 7 to 11 cycles. TCRdb itself ran the 5' RACE reads through MiXCR, one entry per CDR3 protein. The sample contains approximately 800,000 distinct CDR3 sequences, roughly 24% of which appear only once. This sample was also put to use in a study of T cells of mothers and their children.

The specimen was blood. These receptors were obtained from a boy aged 5 to 17 in good health.

A few counts support this clonotype. The rearrangement uses TRBV20-1 and TRBJ1-2; the D gene is possibly TRBD1 (6 bases). With 0 bases removed from V and 7 bases from J, the gap between germline ends came to 18 bases. This CDR3 has 15 residues. Germline CDR1 DFQATT, CDR2 SNEGSKA (reference sequence). CDR3 DNA sequence: TGCAGTGCTAGAGATTTGGGCCAGGGGCTTCGTGGCTACACCTTC. Its translation: CSARDLGQGLRGYTF.

The V gene is TRBV14, the J gene TRBJ2-3, with 9 positions matching TRBD2. After removal of 4 bases from V and 3 bases from J, the junction contained 5 bases not matched to a gene. This CDR3 region has 15 residues. CDR1 SGHDN and CDR2 FVKESK come from the germline V gene. In DNA, the CDR3 is TGTGCCAGCAGCCTCGGGACTAGCTGGACAGATACGCAGTATTTT. Protein sequence: CASSLGTSWTDTQYF.

The chain joins TRBV27 to TRBJ2-1; possibly TRBD2 for D (7 bases). The closer fit of TRBJ2-7 to the DNA end suggests the J call may be wrong. This CDR3 has 17 residues. Germline CDR1 and CDR2: MNHEY and SMNVEV (reference sequence). This CDR3 reads CASSLRGGAGFGYEQYF. CDR3 nucleotides: TGTGCCAGCAGTTTAAGGGGGGGGGCAGGGTTTGGCTACGAGCAGTACTTC.

The chain combines TRBV23-1 with TRBJ1-4, with D hard to call. TRBV23-1 is an ORF; its function is uncertain. V was trimmed by 10 bases and J by 0 bases, leaving 15 bases between them. This CDR3 is built from 15 residues. CDR3 nucleotide sequence: TGCGCCACCATAACCCCGCAAACAACTAATGAAAAACTGTTTTTT. It codes for CATITPQTTNEKLFF.

In its sample, this clonotype was seen a few times. This rearrangement joins TRBV6-5 to TRBJ2-7, with a weak D call TRBD2 (6 bases). The CDR3 loop spans 14 amino acids. V lost 0 bases and J 6 bases, leaving 12 bases between the germline ends. The germline V gene has CDR1 MNHEY and CDR2 SVGAGI. In DNA form, the CDR3 reads TGTGCCAGCAGTTACTCGGTACTAGCCGCCGAGCAGTACTTC. Its protein product is CASSYSVLAAEQYF.

This rearrangement joins TRBV12-3 or TRBV12-4 to TRBJ2-1; 8 bases fit TRBD2. V was pared by 6 bases and J by 5 bases, with 9 bases of the junction left unmatched. The CDR3 loop spans 15 amino acids. CDR3 amino acids: CASRFAGGQDNEQFF. The DNA of the CDR3 is TGTGCCAGCAGGTTCGCGGGGGGCCAAGACAATGAGCAGTTCTTC.

This clonotype was recorded a few times. The chain has TRBV11-2 and TRBJ2-2; the D gene is possibly TRBD1 (5 bases). Germline lookup yields CDR1 SGHAT and CDR2 FQNNGV. Trimming pared 1 base from V and 4 bases from J, leaving 10 bases between. The CDR3 is made up of 15 amino acids. CDR3 loop: CASSLALRGTGELFF. The DNA of the CDR3 is TGTGCCAGCAGCTTAGCACTAAGGGGCACCGGGGAGCTGTTTTTT. Filled out from reference TRBV11-2 and TRBJ2-2, the complete variable domain reads EAGVAQSPRYKIIEKRQSVAFWCNPISGHATLYWYQQILGQGPKLLIQFQNNGVVDDSQLPKDRFSAERLKGVDSTLKIQPAKLEDSAVYLCASSLALRGTGELFFGEGSRLTVL.

The genes are TRBV12-3 or TRBV12-4 and TRBJ2-5; possibly TRBD1 or TRBD2 for D (5 bases each). The CDR3 runs to 17 residues. Trimming left V 0 bases short and J 4 bases short, with 18 bases between. CDR3 coding DNA: TGTGCCAGCAGTTTAGCGACTTCCCTGGGGGTCTCAGAGACCCAGTACTTC. As protein: CASSLATSLGVSETQYF.

Only a few counts were recorded for this clonotype. V gene TRBV20-1 combines with J gene TRBJ2-1; D gene uncertain. CDR1 is DFQATT, CDR2 SNEGSKA, per germline (reference sequence). This CDR3 contains 14 residues. Trimming took off 1 base at V and 8 bases at J, with 15 bases between the two ends. The CDR3 DNA reads as TGCAGTGCTAGAGGGGTCTTAGTGAGTGATGAGCAGTTCTTC. The encoded protein is CSARGVLVSDEQFF.

This clonotype came up a few times. At one end the junction does not follow the germline gene, possibly because of a read error. The CDR3 protein is CASSYSYGDKFF. The CDR3 DNA is TGTGCCAGCAGTTACTCCTACGGGGATAAGTTCTTC. This chain links TRBV6-5 with TRBJ2-5; perhaps TRBD2 as D (5 bases). Germline V gene lookup returns CDR1 MNHEY and CDR2 SVGAGI. The CDR3 sequence is 12 residues long.

This chain uses TRBV4-2 with TRBJ2-6; D is perhaps TRBD2 (5 bases). From germline, CDR1 is LGHNA and CDR2 YNFKEQ. V was pared by 8 bases and J by 0 bases, with 11 bases between. The CDR3 contains 15 residues. The CDR3 sequence is CASGEGLSGANVLTF. The CDR3 DNA reads TGTGCCAGCGGGGAAGGACTCTCTGGGGCCAACGTCCTGACTTTC.

This clonotype was counted a few times. This sequence joins TRBV5-5 and TRBJ2-2; TRBD2 might be the D (7 bases). Trimming removed 3 bases from V and 4 bases from J, with 13 bases in between. The CDR3 totals 15 residues. CDR1 SGHKS and CDR2 YYEKEE come from the germline V gene (reference sequence). This CDR3 is CASSWGGATTGELFF. Here the CDR3 DNA reads TGTGCCAGCAGCTGGGGGGGGGCCACCACCGGGGAGCTGTTTTTT.

This clonotype has only a few counts. The chain uses TRBV4-3 and TRBJ2-3; a possible D gene is TRBD2 (7 bases). CDR1 LGHNA and CDR2 YSLEER come from the germline V gene. V was clipped by 0 bases and J by 2 bases, with 12 bases between them. CDR3 length: 16 residues. CDR3 region: CASSQDLGGPTDTQYF. The CDR3 bases are TGCGCCAGCAGCCAAGATTTGGGGGGGCCCACAGATACGCAGTATTTT.

This chain links TRBV20-1 with TRBJ1-1; no firm D call. V shed 1 base and J shed 4 bases, with 10 bases lying between them. The CDR3 covers 13 residues. Germline V lookup: CDR1 DFQATT, CDR2 SNEGSKA (reference sequence). The CDR3 coding sequence is TGCAGTGCTAGAGTGTGGGAGGGCACTGAAGCTTTCTTT. Residues: CSARVWEGTEAFF.

This clonotype was seen repeatedly, ten times or more. The V gene is TRBV11-2, the J gene TRBJ2-7; tentatively, D is TRBD1 or TRBD2 (5 bases each). Trimming left V 4 bases short and J 2 bases short, with 21 bases between. Germline CDR1 and CDR2: SGHAT and FQNNGV. CDR3 length equals 17 residues. The CDR3 is CASSSLQGRSETYEQYF. The CDR3 nucleotides are TGTGCCAGCAGCTCCCTCCAGGGACGCAGTGAAACCTACGAGCAGTACTTC.

This clonotype was observed at least ten times. The chain couples TRBV28 to TRBJ2-1; 12 bases fit TRBD1. J was trimmed by 6 bases and V by 6 bases; bases with no gene match: 3. This CDR3 spans 14 amino acids. Germline CDR1 MDHEN, CDR2 SYDVKM. CDR3: CASSPGQGANEQFF. In nucleotides, the CDR3 is TGTGCCAGCAGCCCGGGACAGGGGGCCAATGAGCAGTTCTTC.